The next 14 T cell receptor beta chains were all read from a single sample in a study of blood T cell repertoires in COVID-19. Generated by immunoSEQ multiplex PCR, the TCRdb table keeps only in-frame clones and is missing some. The profile covers approximately 120,000 clones, with roughly 90% appearing a single time and approximately 8.1% taken by the ten largest. Source material: peripheral blood. The receptors here all came from a man aged 50-60 years with acute or convalescent COVID-19.

This chain's CDR3 is CASGFDSTIYF. In DNA, the CDR3 is TGTGCTAGTGGTTTCGACAGCACCATATATTTT. The V call is TRBV12-5, the J call TRBJ1-3; a weak D match, TRBD1 (5 bases). Looked up from germline, CDR1 is LGHNT and CDR2 is FRNRAP. V lost 3 bases to trimming and J lost 9 bases, with 6 bases between them. This CDR3 has 11 amino acids.

The V gene is TRBV19, the J gene TRBJ2-1; perhaps TRBD2 as D (6 bases). The V and J ends lost 6 bases and 7 bases respectively, with 16 bases between them. The CDR3 consists of 14 residues. Germline CDR1 reads LNHDA; CDR2 reads SQIVND (reference sequence). The CDR3 spells CASSQTGTVNEQFF. In DNA, the CDR3 is TGTGCCAGTAGCCAAACCGGGACTGTGAATGAGCAGTTCTTC.

The chain links TRBV7-9 to TRBJ2-1, with TRBD2 matching over 13 bases. There are 18 residues in the CDR3. Trimming removed 5 bases from V and 1 base from J; junction bases left unmatched: 8. Germline-derived CDR1 and CDR2 are SEHNR and FQNEAQ (reference sequence). The CDR3 DNA sequence: TGTGCCAGCAGCCCCCTTTGGACTAGCGGGAGTTCCTACAATGAGCAGTTCTTC. This translates into CASSPLWTSGSSYNEQFF.

The gene calls are TRBV27 and TRBJ1-6; D gene uncertain. Looked up from germline, CDR1 is MNHEY and CDR2 is SMNVEV (reference sequence). V was trimmed by 5 bases and J by 8 bases, leaving 7 bases between them. The CDR3 is 12 amino acids. For the CDR3, the DNA is TGTGCCAGCAGTCGGGGAGATTCACCCCTCCACTTT. Its translation: CASSRGDSPLHF.

As to this clone: This sample also contains other DNA sequences that code for the same CDR3. The chain uses TRBV27 and TRBJ1-1; 9 bases match TRBD1. This CDR3 comprises 15 residues. The trim removed 4 bases at V and 0 bases at J, leaving 3 bases unmatched. Germline V CDR1 and CDR2: MNHEY, SMNVEV (reference sequence). CDR3 protein: CASSSTGGLNTEAFF. The CDR3 DNA sequence: TGTGCCAGCAGTTCGACAGGGGGGCTGAACACTGAAGCTTTCTTT.

The chain links TRBV19 to TRBJ2-3, with a tentative D call TRBD1 (5 bases). The germline gives CDR1 LNHDA, CDR2 SQIVND (reference sequence). The CDR3 is 14 residues long. Trimming removed 1 base from V and 6 bases from J, with 11 bases in between. The CDR3 DNA sequence: TGTGCCAGTAGTATAGGCTGGGGCGCGGATACGCAGTATTTT. This gives the protein CASSIGWGADTQYF.

The chain uses TRBV11-2 and TRBJ2-7; a weak D match, TRBD1 (6 bases). CDR3 length: 15 amino acids. CDR1 is SGHAT and CDR2 is FQNNGV in the germline V gene. Between the trimmed V and J ends, which lost 1 base and 4 bases, there was a span of 14 bases. In DNA form, the CDR3 reads TGTGCCAGCAGCTTAGGGGGAAACAGGGTTTACGAGCAGTACTTC. Translated: CASSLGGNRVYEQYF.

This rearrangement joins TRBV9 to TRBJ2-7; TRBD2 agrees at 8 bases. Germline-derived CDR1 and CDR2 are SGDLS and YYNGEE. The junction had 7 bases not matched to a gene; V was cut back by 10 bases and J by 4 bases. The CDR3 has 12 residues. This chain's CDR3 is CAGGPSGYEQYF. CDR3 in DNA: TGTGCCGGAGGGCCTAGCGGGTACGAGCAGTACTTC.

The chain is built from TRBV5-5 and TRBJ1-1; no firm D call. V lost 0 bases, J lost 7 bases, and 13 bases lay in between. CDR1 is SGHKS, CDR2 YYEKEE, per germline (reference sequence). The CDR3 contains 14 residues. CDR3 DNA sequence: TGTGCCAGCAGCTTGGTCCCCGGGGAGGGTGAAGCTTTCTTT. It yields the protein CASSLVPGEGEAFF.

The chain links TRBV30 to TRBJ2-1, with TRBD2 identical over 7 bases. CDR3 size: 14 residues. Germline V lookup: CDR1 GTSNPN, CDR2 SVGIG (reference sequence). Trimming took 3 bases from V and 3 from J; bases not matched to a gene: 5. CDR3 DNA sequence: TGTGCCTGGAGGGGACTAAGCAGCTACAATGAGCAGTTCTTC. Residues: CAWRGLSSYNEQFF.

The chain recombines TRBV7-6 with TRBJ2-5; 8 bases are a match to TRBD2. CDR1 and CDR2 from the germline V gene are SGHVS and FNYEAQ. The V gene end was trimmed by 5 bases and the J gene end by 5 bases; junction bases not matched to a gene: 13. The CDR3 totals 16 residues. DNA of the CDR3: TGTGCCAGCAGCCCCGGGACTAGAAGGACGGAGGAGACCCAGTACTTC. Protein: CASSPGTRRTEETQYF.

The chain couples TRBV27 to TRBJ1-1; 9 bases line up with TRBD1. From germline, CDR1 is MNHEY and CDR2 SMNVEV (reference sequence). CDR3 length: 15 residues. J lost 5 bases, V lost 2 bases, and 6 bases had no gene match. CDR3 DNA: TGTGCCAGCAGTTTAAGGACAGGGGTTGGTACTGAAGCTTTCTTT. Translating gives CASSLRTGVGTEAFF.

This sequence joins TRBV25-1 and TRBJ1-1; D not certain. The CDR3 has 15 amino acids. Germline V lookup: CDR1 MGHDK, CDR2 SYGVNS. The germline V and J ends were trimmed by 5 bases and 0 bases, with 13 bases remaining between them. The CDR3 region is CASSSLKSVNTEAFF. CDR3 coding DNA: TGTGCCAGCAGTTCCCTAAAATCGGTGAACACTGAAGCTTTCTTT.

This clone has just one count. This sequence joins TRBV6-2 or TRBV6-3 and TRBJ1-1, with 7 bases matching TRBD1. Germline V gene lookup returns CDR1 MNHEY and CDR2 SVGEGT. The junction had 16 bases not matched to a gene; V was cut back by 5 bases and J by 13 bases. The CDR3 consists of 14 residues. In DNA form, the CDR3 reads TGTGCCAGCAGTCCCTTTGGACAGGCTATCCTGGGTTTCTTT. Protein: CASSPFGQAILGFF.